This T cell receptor beta chain was profiled in a study of blood T cell repertoires in COVID-19. Study-level information: Material from acute and convalescent COVID-19 was sourced from the United States, Italy and Spain. Nucleic acid was either cDNA or gDNA, and it came from T cells, B-cell-depleted T cells, or PBMCs.

The V gene lost 6 bases and the J gene lost 5 bases, with 14 bases spanning the gap. The CDR3 runs to 15 residues. Germline CDR1 is MNHEY and CDR2 is SVGAGI. Authors' analysis steps: How many nucleated cells were present was estimated from reference gene primer amplification. This table comes from immunoSEQ multiplex PCR, and its TCRdb copy is limited to in-frame clones, with some not included. The V and J calls and clone size come from that table; D and trimming were worked out from the DNA. The sample comprises fewer than 300,000 clones, about 86% of which are singletons, and around 2.9% rests with the top ten.

The sequenced material came from peripheral blood. The V call is TRBV6-5, the J call TRBJ1-6; possible D gene TRBD1, 5 bases. The source is a woman in her fifties or sixties with active or convalescent COVID-19. CDR3 region: CASSPRGGNNSPLHF. CDR3 bases: TGTGCCAGCAGCCCGCGGGGGGGGAATAATTCACCCCTCCACTTT.